This T cell receptor (beta chain) was obtained from a study of coeliac disease. Study details: High-resolution HLA typing was lacking; TRBV7-2 bias was queried instead. Overall study results and limits: Largely private TRB repertoires meant most sequences were sample-unique.

Cells were frozen in aliquots of approximately 450,000, and one aliquot per fraction was sequenced. This clone was picked up a small number of times. The antigen is unknown. Profiled with immunoSEQ multiplex PCR; TCRdb holds only in-frame clones, not every one. The sample carries 4,000 to 5,000 clones, 50% to 70% recorded once. The CDR3 has 16 residues. Germline trimming cut 4 bases from V and 5 bases from J; bases unmatched to any gene: 8. Germline CDR1 and CDR2: LGHNA and YNFKEQ. The origin of this receptor is a woman in her 70s with celiac disease. Sequencing was performed on lamina propria lymphocytes from the gut. This chain joins TRBV4-2 and TRBJ2-5, with 12 bases that match TRBD2. The CDR3 DNA reads as TGTGCCAGCAGCCGCCGACTAGCGGGGGCCGAGGAGACCCAGTACTTC. Protein sequence: CASSRRLAGAEETQYF.